Listed here are 14 T cell receptor beta chains from one sample, sequenced in a study of shared clonotypes between healthy human individuals. TCRdb's copy holds only in-frame clones and misses some; the assay was immunoSEQ multiplex PCR. The table includes 2 million to 2.5 million clones, 90% to 97% detected once. The sequencing sample was made of naive CD4+ T cells sorted from blood. Subset reported: CD45RA+ positively selected. The receptors were gathered from a man aged 18 to 30 in good health.

The chain links TRBV6-1 to TRBJ1-1; no definite D call. The CDR3 extends over 12 amino acids. The germline CDR1 and CDR2 sequences are MNHNS and SASEGT. The V end was cut by 3 bases, the J end by 4 bases, with 6 bases between. CDR3 DNA: TGTGCCAGCAGTGACCCGACCACTGAAGCTTTCTTT. Its protein product is CASSDPTTEAFF.

The V call is TRBV12-5, the J call TRBJ2-2, with TRBD1 matching 10 bases. This CDR3 is built from 14 residues. J lost 3 bases, V lost 7 bases, and 2 bases had no gene match. CDR1 LGHNT and CDR2 FRNRAP come from the germline V gene. DNA of the CDR3: TGTGCTAGTGAAGGGACAGGGGACACCGGGGAGCTGTTTTTT. This gives the protein CASEGTGDTGELFF.

The rearrangement uses TRBV20-1 and TRBJ1-2; D unclear. Germline-derived CDR1 and CDR2 are DFQATT and SNEGSKA (reference sequence). The V end lost 3 bases, the J end lost 6 bases, and 8 bases lay between the germline ends. The CDR3 runs 11 residues. CDR3 sequence: CSASEVNGYTF. Written as DNA, the CDR3 is TGCAGTGCTAGCGAGGTTAATGGCTACACCTTC.

The rearrangement uses TRBV5-1 and TRBJ1-2; D perhaps matches TRBD1 (5 bases). V was shortened by 1 base and J by 8 bases, with 9 bases between the two germline ends. CDR1 is SGHRS, CDR2 YFSETQ, per germline. This CDR3 has 12 residues. DNA for the CDR3: TGCGCCAGCAGCTTGCAGGGTGAGGGCTACACCTTC. Amino acids: CASSLQGEGYTF.

V usage is TRBV7-2 and J usage is TRBJ2-4; TRBD1 matches at 7 bases. This CDR3 is 14 amino acids long. Germline CDR1 reads SGHTA; CDR2 reads FQGNSA. After removal of 4 bases from V and 6 bases from J, the junction contained 6 bases not matched to a gene. CDR3 bases: TGTGCCAGCAGCTCCTACAGGGGAAGAAACATTCAGTACTTC. It specifies CASSSYRGRNIQYF.

J is TRBJ1-1 and V is TRBV25-1; D is uncertain. The CDR3 has 14 residues. Trimming pared 1 base from V and 7 bases from J, leaving 13 bases between. Germline lookup yields CDR1 MGHDK and CDR2 SYGVNS. The CDR3 nucleotides are TGTGCCAGCAGTGAATCGGGATACATAGTTGAAGCTTTCTTT. This gives the protein CASSESGYIVEAFF.

This clone came up once. Other DNA sequences in this sample translate to the same CDR3. The CDR3 coding sequence is TGTGCCTGGAGTGTACCAGGCCGGAATGGCTACACCTTC. Translation gives CAWSVPGRNGYTF. The chain links TRBV30 to TRBJ1-2; D unresolved. Germline V gene sequence: CDR1 GTSNPN, CDR2 SVGIG (reference sequence). V was cut by 0 bases and J by 6 bases, with 11 bases left in between. The length of the CDR3 is 13 residues. Full variable domain (missing parts from reference TRBV30 and TRBJ1-2): SQTIHQWPATLVQPVGSPLSLECTVEGTSNPNLYWYRQAAGRGLQLLFYSVGIGQISSEVPQNLSASRPQDRQFILSSKKLLLSDSGFYLCAWSVPGRNGYTFGSGTRLTVV.

The chain links TRBV18 to TRBJ2-5, with TRBD1 matching 7 bases. This CDR3 is built from 14 residues. V shed 3 bases and J 4 bases; nucleotides not matched to a gene: 5. Germline V lookup: CDR1 KGHSH, CDR2 LQKENI. In nucleotides, the CDR3 is TGTGCCAGCTCACCTACAGGGGATTTAGAGACCCAGTACTTC. Amino acids: CASSPTGDLETQYF.

The CDR3 sequence: CASSLAGWDTGELFF. The CDR3 DNA reads TGTGCCAGCAGCTTGGCAGGGTGGGACACCGGGGAGCTGTTTTTT. The chain employs TRBV5-6 and TRBJ2-2; possibly TRBD1 for D (5 bases). V lost 0 bases to trimming and J lost 3 bases, with 9 bases between them. The germline CDR1 and CDR2 sequences are SGHDT and YYEEEE. The CDR3 extends over 15 amino acids.

The chain combines TRBV27 with TRBJ2-3; the match to TRBD2 covers 7 bases. The length of the CDR3 is 17 residues. After removal of 3 bases from V and 1 base from J, the junction contained 10 bases not matched to a gene. CDR1 is MNHEY, CDR2 SMNVEV, per germline (reference sequence). For the CDR3, the DNA is TGTGCCAGCAGTTTGCCCTATGTCGGACTAGGCACAGATACGCAGTATTTT. This sequence encodes CASSLPYVGLGTDTQYF.

This chain connects TRBV10-1 to TRBJ1-2, with 7 nucleotides matching TRBD1. The CDR3 loop spans 13 amino acids. Per germline, CDR1 WNHNN and CDR2 SYGVQD (reference sequence). Trimming took 3 bases from V and 3 from J; bases not matched to a gene: 1. CDR3 sequence (DNA): TGCGCCAGCAGTGAAGACAGGGACTATGGCTACACCTTC. Its translation is CASSEDRDYGYTF.

The chain recombines TRBV11-2 with TRBJ1-1; D gene ambiguous. The germline CDR1 and CDR2 sequences are SGHAT and FQNNGV. V lost 3 bases and J lost 4, with 12 bases in between. The length of the CDR3 is 14 residues. The CDR3 reads CASSFTGSSTEAFF. The CDR3 DNA follows: TGTGCCAGCAGCTTTACGGGTTCTAGCACTGAAGCTTTCTTT.

V usage is TRBV5-1 and J usage is TRBJ2-3; 9 bases agree with TRBD1. There are 15 residues in the CDR3. The ends lost 0 bases at V and 3 bases at J; junction bases unmatched: 2. The V gene's germline CDR1 is SGHRS and CDR2 YFSETQ. The CDR3 spells CASSLDRGLTDTQYF. CDR3 coding DNA: TGCGCCAGCAGCTTGGACAGGGGGCTGACAGATACGCAGTATTTT.

The chain links TRBV4-1 to TRBJ2-7; a weak D match, TRBD2 (7 bases). CDR1 MGHRA and CDR2 YSYEKL come from the germline V gene. The ends were cut back, 0 bases at V and 2 bases at J, with 14 bases in the middle. This CDR3 is built from 16 residues. The CDR3: CASSQDRGGAAYEQYF. CDR3 nucleotide sequence: TGCGCCAGCAGCCAAGATCGAGGGGGGGCGGCCTACGAGCAGTACTTC.